A single sample is the source of the 8 T cell receptor beta chains below, sequenced in a study of T-cell reconstitution after alpha-beta-depleted transplantation in children (dated by TCRdb to 2016 to 2017). Preparation of the library involved PCR. The run used an Illumina HiSeq 2500. TCR library preparation used molecular barcoding, with unique molecular identifiers applied to normalize quantification of the TCRbeta repertoire. TCRdb ran its own pipeline on the public reads, namely fastp trimming at Q25 and MiXCR clone calling, and kept in-frame beta chains. Rows merge per CDR3 protein into single entries with the most common DNA and genes. The sample includes 900,000 or so distinct CDR3 sequences, with under 20% observed a single time. The top ten constitute approximately 5% of the sample. This sample's treatment or condition label indicates: allogeneic hematopoietic cell transplantation with graft depleted of TCRalphabeta T cells and CD19 B cells.

This material consisted of PBMCs, mostly from graft donor cells, taken 360 days after TCRalphabeta/CD19-depleted stem cell transplant. These receptors came from a male patient younger than 18 who had a stem cell transplant for acute lymphoblastic leukemia, so the T cells may come from the graft donor.

This clonotype has just a few counts. The V gene is TRBV2, the J gene TRBJ2-1; a weak D match, TRBD2 (6 bases). The V and J ends lost 7 bases and 0 bases respectively, with 10 bases between them. The CDR3 has 14 residues. CDR1 SNHLY and CDR2 FYNNEI come from the germline V gene. The CDR3 DNA reads TGTGCCAGCAAACTAGCTAACTCCTACAATGAGCAGTTCTTC. The encoded protein is CASKLANSYNEQFF. Using reference TRBV2 and TRBJ2-1 for the parts outside the CDR3, the full variable domain is EPEVTQTPSHQVTQMGQEVILRCVPISNHLYFYWYRQILGQKVEFLVSFYNNEISEKSEIFDDQFSVERPDGSNFTLKIRSTKLEDSAMYFCASKLANSYNEQFFGPGTRLTVL.

Only a few counts were recorded for this clonotype. This sequence joins TRBV29-1 and TRBJ2-5; tentatively, D is TRBD1 or TRBD2 (7 bases each). Germline CDR1 SQVTM, CDR2 ANQGSEA. Trimming stripped 4 bases from V and 0 bases from J, with 18 bases between. The CDR3 is made up of 16 amino acids. The CDR3 nucleotides are TGCAGCGTTGTGGGGAGGGGACAGAGGTACCAAGAGACCCAGTACTTC. It yields the protein CSVVGRGQRYQETQYF.

The gene calls are TRBV29-1 and TRBJ2-3, with 8 bases identical to TRBD2. There are 14 residues in the CDR3. V shed 3 bases, J shed 6 bases, and the junction held 8 bases outside the gene matches. Germline CDR1 and CDR2: SQVTM and ANQGSEA. The CDR3 protein is CSVEPSGSGDTQYF. For the CDR3, the DNA is TGCAGCGTTGAGCCTAGCGGGTCAGGGGATACGCAGTATTTT.

This clonotype was seen more than once but under ten times. This chain connects TRBV10-3 to TRBJ1-5, with a weak D call TRBD1 (6 bases). The germline gives CDR1 ENHRY, CDR2 SYGVKD. The CDR3 consists of 15 residues. Trimming pared 3 bases from V and 7 bases from J, leaving 16 bases between. The CDR3 is CAISELGEGVQPQHF. The CDR3 DNA reads as TGTGCCATCAGTGAATTGGGGGAGGGGGTCCAGCCCCAGCATTTT.

This clonotype was detected a few times. This chain connects TRBV15 to TRBJ2-7, with TRBD1 identical over 7 bases. V trimming: 3 bases; J trimming: 2 bases; junction bases outside the gene matches: 7. Germline CDR1 LNHNV, CDR2 YYDKDF (reference sequence). The CDR3 extends over 15 amino acids. The DNA for the CDR3 is TGTGCCACCAGCAGGGGTAAAGGGACAGCCTACGAGCAGTACTTC. Amino acids: CATSRGKGTAYEQYF.

The V and J genes are TRBV29-1 and TRBJ2-5, with D perhaps matching TRBD2 (5 bases). The CDR3 contains 12 residues. The ends were cut back, 7 bases at V and 4 bases at J, with 13 bases in the middle. CDR1 and CDR2 (germline): SQVTM, ANQGSEA. The CDR3 nucleotides read TGCAGCGGCGGAGGAGGTATAGAGACCCAGTACTTC. Translating it yields CSGGGGIETQYF.

This clonotype turned up a few times. This CDR3 is CSAAPDRGNQPQHF. Here the CDR3 DNA reads TGCAGTGCCGCACCGGACAGGGGCAATCAGCCCCAGCATTTT. V and J are TRBV20-1 and TRBJ1-5; 8 bases map to TRBD1. The junction had 6 bases not matched to a gene; V was cut back by 6 bases and J by 2 bases. This CDR3 has 14 residues. Germline lookup yields CDR1 DFQATT and CDR2 SNEGSKA (reference sequence).

This clonotype has more than one count but fewer than ten. The chain carries TRBV3-1 and TRBJ2-2; D ambiguous. Germline V lookup: CDR1 LGHDT, CDR2 YNNKEL (reference sequence). V lost 4 bases and J 1 base, leaving 7 bases between the germline ends. The CDR3 sequence is 14 residues long. CDR3 protein: CASSRLGNTGELFF. CDR3 nucleotide sequence: TGTGCCAGCAGCCGTCTCGGGAACACCGGGGAGCTGTTTTTT.